This TCR beta chain was found in a study of CD4 T cells in relation to SARS-CoV-2 and coronaviruses (dated by TCRdb to the early 2020s). Turning to the overall study: Across all 12 patients in the convalescent cohort, the median age was about 42 years, with a range of about 20 to 75 years. The Adaptive Biotechnologies TCR-sequencing kit was used for samples from three pre-COVID donors and for the naive versus memory experiments, whereas the other data were Illumina-based. The approximately 12 convalescent patients included 8 males and 4 females; two subjects were Hispanic. At the level of individual TCR clonotypes, the study evaluated whether memory CD4+ T cells crossreact between the spike proteins of SARS-CoV-2 and those of common cold coronaviruses. For other donors in the study, expansion assays were sequenced with a different, Illumina-based TCR-beta assay. HLA restriction was mapped for shared crossreactive spike epitopes using patient-derived lymphoblastoid cell lines.

Beyond this particular receptor, the publication reports: Small numbers of patients and of tested TCRs limited the study. Because no donor provided both pre-pandemic and post-infection samples, tracing the source of pre-existing responses was limited. Crossreactivity analysis was centred on spike protein, so crossreactivity against other viral proteins was not assessed. Sequencing of naive versus memory cells indicated that the assay detects memory recall responses, not primary responses primed during culture. Memory CD4+ clonotypes crossrecognizing SARS-CoV-2 and at least one common cold coronavirus spike were found in roughly three fifths of donors. Crossreactive clones showed significantly weaker SARS-CoV-2-driven expansion than monoreactive clones, consistent with antigenic imprinting.

About this clone: What this receptor recognizes is not known. No qualities accompany the bases; no much larger clone lies one base away.

Deep-resolution immunoSEQ TCR-beta sequencing was performed on DNA from uncultured naive and memory CD4+ T cells. In the source study's methods: During preprocessing, nonproductive sequences were removed, as were CDR3s that did not start with C, did not end with F or W, or were shorter than 7 amino acids. Cultured and uncultured naive and memory CD4+ repertoires were searched for previously identified spike- and CEF-reactive CDR3s. After three terminal residues were trimmed from each end, CDR3 homology was quantified as pairwise Levenshtein distance using the stringdist R package. As stored in TCRdb, this immuneACCESS dataset retains in-frame rearrangements with V and J assigned. A fraction of the clones does not appear; measured against another copy, unresolved V genes explain less than half of the discrepancy, and the remainder lacks a known reason. That table gives V, J and clone size, and the DNA gave D and trimming. The sample table contains tens of thousands of clones; only one count was recorded for about 90% of them. The biggest ten clones account for under 0.4% of the sample.

Naive and memory CD4+ T cells were separated from cryopreserved PBMCs through CD4 enrichment, which was followed by EasySep naive CD4+ T cell enrichment. Ficoll-Paque PLUS gradient centrifugation was used to isolate PBMCs from leukapheresis product or whole blood. PBMCs were either cryopreserved at -140°C or used fresh in the expansion assay. The QIAamp Micro DNA Kit was used to extract genomic DNA from the CD4+ T cells. This TCR was recovered from an adult with COVID-19. The material sequenced was naive CD4+ T cells from PBMCs. The cell subset or site label of this sample denotes: naive CD4+ T cells isolated by negative enrichment.

The DNA is as follows: TGTGCCAGCAGCCCCCGTCGGCAAGCAGATACGCAGTATTTT. It encodes CASSPRRQADTQYF. Recombination joined TRBV7-2 with TRBJ2-3; too little of a D gene remains to name it. Its CDR3 holds 14 amino acids, cysteine through phenylalanine. Just the 42-base CDR3 DNA is kept, in frame starting at base 1. The trim is 5 bases for V and 4 bases for J, with a gap of 13 bases between the germline ends. CDR1 and CDR2, looked up from the germline V gene, are SGHTA and FQGNSA.